The T cell receptor beta chain described here comes from a study of human T cells and chemical hapten exposure. V gave up 0 bases and J gave up 1 base, with 28 bases separating them. This CDR3 comprises 22 residues. Germline V gene data show CDR1 as MNHEY and CDR2 as SVGEGT. Findings and caveats of the study: Versus controls, significantly more large CDR3 similarity clusters arose from expanded TCRs.

There are a few counts of this clonotype. Its antigen remains unidentified. TCRdb re-called the RACE reads through MiXCR, storing one row per CDR3 protein. The data contain approximately 370,000 distinct CDR3 sequences, 4.5% to 7% of them seen just once; the ten biggest clones take up under 9.5%. Time point of the sample: pre-sensitization, week 0. Noted treatment: therapeutic diphenylcyclopropenone sensitization with weekly scalp DPC. The chain is built from TRBV6-2 or TRBV6-3 and TRBJ1-5; TRBD1 is a possible D gene (5 bases). Sample: whole blood, taken in connection with sensitization to the hapten diphenylcyclopropenone (DPC). This sequence originates from a woman aged 18-29 years with alopecia areata. Some clones in this sample may be carry-over from other donors' samples. CDR3 sequence reads: CASSYSFYPTEKVLRSNQPQHF. CDR3 sequence (DNA): TGTGCCAGCAGTTACTCATTTTACCCGACAGAGAAGGTCTTGCGGAGCAATCAGCCCCAGCATTTT.